This T cell receptor (beta chain) came from a study of T cell repertoires in cytomegalovirus infection. A single record per CDR3 protein comes from TCRdb applying MiXCR to the reads. Counted here are 510,000 or so distinct CDR3 sequences, 26% occurring once; the ten biggest clones make up roughly 13%. This clonotype turned up a few times. This CDR3 has 16 residues. Per the germline V gene, CDR1 is SGHDN and CDR2 is FVKESK. V was cut by 0 bases and J by 0 bases, with 10 bases left in between. What was sequenced was PBMCs. The receptor was derived from a human donor in good health (CMV status not recorded). Some clones in this sample may be carry-over from other donors' samples. The chain combines TRBV14 with TRBJ2-3, with D unclear. The CDR3 DNA follows: TGTGCCAGCAGCCAAGATGGGCCAGTTAGCACAGATACGCAGTATTTT. It yields the protein CASSQDGPVSTDTQYF.